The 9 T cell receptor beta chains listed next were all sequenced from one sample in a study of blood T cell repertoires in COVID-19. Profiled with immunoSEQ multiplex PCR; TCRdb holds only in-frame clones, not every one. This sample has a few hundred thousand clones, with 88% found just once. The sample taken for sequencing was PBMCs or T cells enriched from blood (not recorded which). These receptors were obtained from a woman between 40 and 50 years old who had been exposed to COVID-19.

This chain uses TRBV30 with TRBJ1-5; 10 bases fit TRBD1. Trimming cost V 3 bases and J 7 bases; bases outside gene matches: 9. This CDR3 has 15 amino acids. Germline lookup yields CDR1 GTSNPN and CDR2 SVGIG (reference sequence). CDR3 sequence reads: CAWSQPGQGRQPQHF. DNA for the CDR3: TGTGCCTGGAGCCAACCGGGACAGGGGCGGCAGCCCCAGCATTTT.

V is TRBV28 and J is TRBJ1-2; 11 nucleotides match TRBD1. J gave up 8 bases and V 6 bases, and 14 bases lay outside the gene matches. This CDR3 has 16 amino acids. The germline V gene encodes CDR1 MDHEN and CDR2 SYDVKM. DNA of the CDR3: TGTGCCAGCAGCTCCGCCTCTTGGACAGGGGGCCGGGGCTACACCTTC. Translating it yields CASSSASWTGGRGYTF.

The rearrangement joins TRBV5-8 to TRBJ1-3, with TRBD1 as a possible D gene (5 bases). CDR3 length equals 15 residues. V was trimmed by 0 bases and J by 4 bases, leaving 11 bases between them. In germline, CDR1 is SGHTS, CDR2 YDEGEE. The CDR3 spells CASSLAGLGGNTIYF. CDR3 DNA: TGTGCCAGCAGCTTGGCAGGGCTGGGGGGAAACACCATATATTTT.

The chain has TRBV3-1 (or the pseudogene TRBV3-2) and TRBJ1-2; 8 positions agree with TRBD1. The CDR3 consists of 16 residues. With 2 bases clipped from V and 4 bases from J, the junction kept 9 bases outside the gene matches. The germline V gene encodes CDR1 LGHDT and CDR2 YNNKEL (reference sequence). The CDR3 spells CASSQPGTGVVYGYTF. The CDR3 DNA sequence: TGTGCCAGCAGCCAACCAGGGACAGGCGTTGTCTATGGCTACACCTTC.

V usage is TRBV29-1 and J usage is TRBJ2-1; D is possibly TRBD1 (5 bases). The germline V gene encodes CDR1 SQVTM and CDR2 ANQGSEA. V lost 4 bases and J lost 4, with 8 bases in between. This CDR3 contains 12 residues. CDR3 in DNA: TGCAGCGTTGTAAGACAGTACAATGAGCAGTTCTTC. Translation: CSVVRQYNEQFF.

As DNA, the CDR3 is TGCGCCAGCAGCCAAGACTTGCTAGCGGGGGTTGAGCAGTTCTTC. Translation: CASSQDLLAGVEQFF. This chain links TRBV4-3 with TRBJ2-1, with 10 positions matching TRBD2. The CDR3 has 15 amino acids. The V and J ends lost 0 bases and 9 bases, in that order; junction bases with no gene match: 5. Germline values: CDR1 LGHNA, CDR2 YSLEER.

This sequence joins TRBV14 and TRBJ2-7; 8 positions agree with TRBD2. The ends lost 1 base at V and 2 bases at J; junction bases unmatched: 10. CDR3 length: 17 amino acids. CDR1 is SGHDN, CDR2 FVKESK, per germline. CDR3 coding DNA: TGTGCCAGCAGCCAAGTTCAGGCGGGGGGAAGGACCTACGAGCAGTACTTC. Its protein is CASSQVQAGGRTYEQYF.

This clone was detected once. CDR3: CASSYSGGQANYGYTF. CDR3 nucleotide sequence: TGTGCCAGCAGTTACTCGGGGGGACAGGCGAACTATGGCTACACCTTC. The chain combines TRBV6-5 with TRBJ1-2, with 8 bases identical to TRBD1. Germline V CDR1 and CDR2: MNHEY, SVGAGI. The CDR3 spans 16 residues. Trimming at V came to 0 bases and at J to 2 bases, leaving 5 bases not matched to a gene.

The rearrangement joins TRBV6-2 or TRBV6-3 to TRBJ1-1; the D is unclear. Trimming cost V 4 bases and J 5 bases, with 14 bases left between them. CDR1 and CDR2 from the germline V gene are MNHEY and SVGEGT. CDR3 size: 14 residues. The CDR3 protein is CASSSPFSWTEAFF. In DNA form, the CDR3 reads TGTGCCAGCAGTTCCCCGTTTAGTTGGACTGAAGCTTTCTTT.